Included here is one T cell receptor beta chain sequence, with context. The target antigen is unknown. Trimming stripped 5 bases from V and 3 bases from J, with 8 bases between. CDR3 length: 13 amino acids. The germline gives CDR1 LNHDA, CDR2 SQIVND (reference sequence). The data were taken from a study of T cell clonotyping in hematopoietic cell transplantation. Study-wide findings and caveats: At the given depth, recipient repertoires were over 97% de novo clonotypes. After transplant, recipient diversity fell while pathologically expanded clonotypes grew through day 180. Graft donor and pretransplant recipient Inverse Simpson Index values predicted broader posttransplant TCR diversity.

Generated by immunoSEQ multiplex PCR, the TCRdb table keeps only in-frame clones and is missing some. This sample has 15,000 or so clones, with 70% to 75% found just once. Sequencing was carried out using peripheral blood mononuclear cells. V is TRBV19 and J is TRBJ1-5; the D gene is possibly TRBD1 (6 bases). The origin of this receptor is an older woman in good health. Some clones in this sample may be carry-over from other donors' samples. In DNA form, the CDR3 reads TGTGCCAGTAGTGCGGGGGCCAATCAGCCCCAGCATTTT. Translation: CASSAGANQPQHF.